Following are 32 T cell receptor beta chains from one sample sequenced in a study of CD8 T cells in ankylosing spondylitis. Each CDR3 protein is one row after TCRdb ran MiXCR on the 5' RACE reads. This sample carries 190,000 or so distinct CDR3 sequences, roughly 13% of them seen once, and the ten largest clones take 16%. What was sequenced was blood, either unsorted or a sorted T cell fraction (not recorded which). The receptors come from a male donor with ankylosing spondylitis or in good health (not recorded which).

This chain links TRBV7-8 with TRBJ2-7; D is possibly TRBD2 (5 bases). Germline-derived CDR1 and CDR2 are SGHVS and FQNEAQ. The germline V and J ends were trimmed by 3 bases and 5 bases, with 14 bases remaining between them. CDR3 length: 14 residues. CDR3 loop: CASSLNGVGDEQYF. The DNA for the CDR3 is TGTGCCAGCAGCTTGAACGGGGTAGGCGACGAGCAGTACTTC.

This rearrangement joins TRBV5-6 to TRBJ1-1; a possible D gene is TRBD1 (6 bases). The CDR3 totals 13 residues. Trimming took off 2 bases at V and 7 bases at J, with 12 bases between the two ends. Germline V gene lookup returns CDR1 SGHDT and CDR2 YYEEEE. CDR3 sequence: CASSFTGLGEAFF. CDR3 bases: TGTGCCAGCAGCTTTACAGGGCTGGGTGAAGCTTTCTTT.

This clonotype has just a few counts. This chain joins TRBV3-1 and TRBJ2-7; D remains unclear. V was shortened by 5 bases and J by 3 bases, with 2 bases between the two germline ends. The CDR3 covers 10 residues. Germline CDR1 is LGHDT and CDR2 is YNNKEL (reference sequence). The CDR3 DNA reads TGTGCCAGCAGCTGCTACGAGCAGTACTTC. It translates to CASSCYEQYF.

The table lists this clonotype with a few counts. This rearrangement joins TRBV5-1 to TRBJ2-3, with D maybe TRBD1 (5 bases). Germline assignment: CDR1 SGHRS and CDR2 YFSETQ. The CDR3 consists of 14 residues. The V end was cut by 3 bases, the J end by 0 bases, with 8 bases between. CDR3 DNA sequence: TGCGCCAGCAGCTCAGGGCCTAGCACAGATACGCAGTATTTT. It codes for CASSSGPSTDTQYF.

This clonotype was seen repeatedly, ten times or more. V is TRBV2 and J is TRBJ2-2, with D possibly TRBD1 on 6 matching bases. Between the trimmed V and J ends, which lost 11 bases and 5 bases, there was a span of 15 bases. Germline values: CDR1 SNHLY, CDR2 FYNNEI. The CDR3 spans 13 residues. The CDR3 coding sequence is TGTGCCTGCTATTCCCAGGGGACCGGGGAGCTGTTTTTT. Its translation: CACYSQGTGELFF.

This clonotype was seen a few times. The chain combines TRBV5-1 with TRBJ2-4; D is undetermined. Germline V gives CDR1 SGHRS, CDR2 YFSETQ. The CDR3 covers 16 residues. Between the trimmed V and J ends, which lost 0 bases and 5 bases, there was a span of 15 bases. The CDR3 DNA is TGCGCCAGCAGCTTGGGTTCTGGCACAGAACAAAACATTCAGTACTTC. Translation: CASSLGSGTEQNIQYF.

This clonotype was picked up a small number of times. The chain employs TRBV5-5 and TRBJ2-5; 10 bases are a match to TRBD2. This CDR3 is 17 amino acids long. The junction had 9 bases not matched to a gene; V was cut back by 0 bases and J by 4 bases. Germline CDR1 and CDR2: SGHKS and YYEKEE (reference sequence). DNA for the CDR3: TGTGCCAGCAGCTTGGCTCCCCTAGCGGGGGATGGAGAGACCCAGTACTTC. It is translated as CASSLAPLAGDGETQYF.

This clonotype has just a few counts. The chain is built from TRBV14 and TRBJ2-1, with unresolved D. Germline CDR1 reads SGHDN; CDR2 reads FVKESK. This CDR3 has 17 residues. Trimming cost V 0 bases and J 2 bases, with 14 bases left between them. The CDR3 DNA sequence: TGTGCCAGCAGCCAAGAAATATATGGCTCCCCCTACAATGAGCAGTTCTTC. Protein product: CASSQEIYGSPYNEQFF.

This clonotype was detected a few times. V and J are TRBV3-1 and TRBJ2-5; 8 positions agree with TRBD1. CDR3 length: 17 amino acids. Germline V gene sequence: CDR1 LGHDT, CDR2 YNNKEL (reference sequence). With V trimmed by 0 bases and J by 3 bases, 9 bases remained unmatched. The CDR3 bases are TGTGCCAGCAGCCAAGATCTTTTTGGGACAGGAGAAGAGACCCAGTACTTC. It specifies CASSQDLFGTGEETQYF.

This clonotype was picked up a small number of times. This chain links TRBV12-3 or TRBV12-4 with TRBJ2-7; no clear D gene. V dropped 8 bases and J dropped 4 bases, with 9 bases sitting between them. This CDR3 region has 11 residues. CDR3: CASLRIYEQYF. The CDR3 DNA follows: TGTGCCAGCTTACGGATTTACGAGCAGTACTTC.

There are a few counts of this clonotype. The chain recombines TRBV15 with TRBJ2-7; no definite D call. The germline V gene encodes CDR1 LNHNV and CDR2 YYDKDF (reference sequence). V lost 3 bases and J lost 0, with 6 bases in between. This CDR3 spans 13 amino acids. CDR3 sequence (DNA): TGTGCCACCAGCAGTACAATCTCCTACGAGCAGTACTTC. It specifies CATSSTISYEQYF.

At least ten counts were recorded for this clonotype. The CDR3 nucleotides read TGTGCCAGTAACGTAGAGGTTGGGGACGAGCAGTACTTC. Its translation: CASNVEVGDEQYF. The gene calls are TRBV10-3 and TRBJ2-7, with unresolved D. The CDR3 contains 13 residues. The V gene lost 10 bases and the J gene lost 5 bases, with 18 bases spanning the gap. Germline V lookup: CDR1 ENHRY, CDR2 SYGVKD.

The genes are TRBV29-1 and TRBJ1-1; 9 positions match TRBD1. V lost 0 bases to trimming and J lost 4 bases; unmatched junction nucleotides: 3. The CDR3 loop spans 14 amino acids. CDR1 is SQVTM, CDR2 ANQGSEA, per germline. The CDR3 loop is CSVEDGQGITEAFF. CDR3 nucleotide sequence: TGCAGCGTTGAAGATGGACAGGGGATCACTGAAGCTTTCTTT.

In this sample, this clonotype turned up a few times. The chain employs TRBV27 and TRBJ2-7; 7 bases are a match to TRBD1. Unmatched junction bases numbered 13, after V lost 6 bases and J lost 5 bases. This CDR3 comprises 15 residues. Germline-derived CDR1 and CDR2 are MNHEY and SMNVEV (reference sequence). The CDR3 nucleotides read TGTGCCAGCAGGACTTTGGGACAGACTAAGGACGAGCAGTACTTC. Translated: CASRTLGQTKDEQYF.

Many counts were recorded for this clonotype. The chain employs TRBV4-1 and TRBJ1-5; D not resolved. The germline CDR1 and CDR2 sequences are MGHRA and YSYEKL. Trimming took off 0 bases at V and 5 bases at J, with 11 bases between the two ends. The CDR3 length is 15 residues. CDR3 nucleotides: TGCGCCAGCAGCCAAGACGGTGGGGATTATCAGCCCCAGCATTTT. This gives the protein CASSQDGGDYQPQHF.

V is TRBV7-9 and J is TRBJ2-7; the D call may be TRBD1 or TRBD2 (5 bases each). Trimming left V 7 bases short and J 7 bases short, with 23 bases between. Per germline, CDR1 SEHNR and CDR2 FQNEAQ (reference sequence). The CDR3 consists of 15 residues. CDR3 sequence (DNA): TGTGCCAGCATCTCCCATGGGACCCCGATGGGGGAGCAGTACTTC. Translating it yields CASISHGTPMGEQYF.

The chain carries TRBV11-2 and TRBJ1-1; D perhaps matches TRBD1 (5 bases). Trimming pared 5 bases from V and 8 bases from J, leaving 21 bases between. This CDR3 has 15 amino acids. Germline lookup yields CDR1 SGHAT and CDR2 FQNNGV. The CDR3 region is CASSLGWGTQREAFF. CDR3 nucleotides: TGTGCCAGCAGCCTAGGTTGGGGGACCCAGAGGGAAGCTTTCTTT.

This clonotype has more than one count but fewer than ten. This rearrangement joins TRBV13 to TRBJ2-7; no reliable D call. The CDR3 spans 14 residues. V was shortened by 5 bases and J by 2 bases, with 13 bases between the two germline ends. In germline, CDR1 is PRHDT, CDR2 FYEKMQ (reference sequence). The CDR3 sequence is CASSPMARPYEQYF. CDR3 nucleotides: TGTGCCAGCAGCCCGATGGCCCGGCCCTACGAGCAGTACTTC.

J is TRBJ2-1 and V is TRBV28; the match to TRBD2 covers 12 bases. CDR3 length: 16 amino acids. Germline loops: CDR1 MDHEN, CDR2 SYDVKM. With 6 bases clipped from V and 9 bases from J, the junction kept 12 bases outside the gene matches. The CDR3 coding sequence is TGTGCCAGCAGCTTTCTGACTAGCGGGAGAGTAGGTGAGCAGTTCTTC. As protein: CASSFLTSGRVGEQFF.

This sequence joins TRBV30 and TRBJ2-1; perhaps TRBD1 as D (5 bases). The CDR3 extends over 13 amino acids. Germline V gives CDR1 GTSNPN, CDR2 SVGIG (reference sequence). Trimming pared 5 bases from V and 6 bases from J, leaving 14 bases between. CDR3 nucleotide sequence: TGTGCCTGGGGGGCCGGGCATGGCAATGAGCAGTTCTTC. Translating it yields CAWGAGHGNEQFF. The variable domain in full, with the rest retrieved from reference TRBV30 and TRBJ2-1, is SQTIHQWPATLVQPVGSPLSLECTVEGTSNPNLYWYRQAAGRGLQLLFYSVGIGQISSEVPQNLSASRPQDRQFILSSKKLLLSDSGFYLCAWGAGHGNEQFFGPGTRLTVL.

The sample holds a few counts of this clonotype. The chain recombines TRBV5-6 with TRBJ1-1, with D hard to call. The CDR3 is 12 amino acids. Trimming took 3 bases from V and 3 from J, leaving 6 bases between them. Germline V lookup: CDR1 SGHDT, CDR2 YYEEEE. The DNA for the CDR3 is TGTGCCAGCAGCTGGATGGACACTGAAGCTTTCTTT. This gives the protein CASSWMDTEAFF.

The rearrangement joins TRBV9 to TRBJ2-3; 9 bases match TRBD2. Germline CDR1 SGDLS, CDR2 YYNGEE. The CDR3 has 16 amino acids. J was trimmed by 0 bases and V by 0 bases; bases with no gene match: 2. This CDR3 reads CASSVASGTSTDTQYF. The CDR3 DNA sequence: TGTGCCAGCAGCGTAGCTAGCGGGACTAGCACAGATACGCAGTATTTT. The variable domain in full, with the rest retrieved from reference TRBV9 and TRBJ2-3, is DSGVTQTPKHLITATGQRVTLRCSPRSGDLSVYWYQQSLDQGLQFLIQYYNGEERAKGNILERFSAQQFPDLHSELNLSSLELGDSALYFCASSVASGTSTDTQYFGPGTRLTVL.

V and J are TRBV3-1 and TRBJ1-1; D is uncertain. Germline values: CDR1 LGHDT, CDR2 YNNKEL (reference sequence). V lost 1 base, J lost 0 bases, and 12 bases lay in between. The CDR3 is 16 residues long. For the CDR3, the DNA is TGTGCCAGCAGCCAAGGGGCAGCTTACATGAACACTGAAGCTTTCTTT. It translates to CASSQGAAYMNTEAFF.

The CDR3 spells CASSRSGLAGMFGETQYF. The CDR3 coding sequence is TGTGCCAGCAGCCGATCGGGACTAGCGGGAATGTTCGGGGAGACCCAGTACTTC. The chain employs TRBV6-1 and TRBJ2-5, with 13 bases matching TRBD2. After removal of 6 bases from V and 5 bases from J, the junction contained 15 bases not matched to a gene. Germline values: CDR1 MNHNS, CDR2 SASEGT. This CDR3 has 18 residues.

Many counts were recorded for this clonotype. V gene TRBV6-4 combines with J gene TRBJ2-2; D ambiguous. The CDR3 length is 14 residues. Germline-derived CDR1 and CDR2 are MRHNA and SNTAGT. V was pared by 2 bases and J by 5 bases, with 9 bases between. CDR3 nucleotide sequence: TGTGCCAGCAGTGACGGTTGGGCAACCGGGGAGCTGTTTTTT. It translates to CASSDGWATGELFF.

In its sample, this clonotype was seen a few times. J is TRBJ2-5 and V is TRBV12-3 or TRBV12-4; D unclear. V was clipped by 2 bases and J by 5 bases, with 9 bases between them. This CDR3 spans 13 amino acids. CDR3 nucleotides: TGTGCCAGCAGTTTAAACGGATGGGAGACCCAGTACTTC. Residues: CASSLNGWETQYF.

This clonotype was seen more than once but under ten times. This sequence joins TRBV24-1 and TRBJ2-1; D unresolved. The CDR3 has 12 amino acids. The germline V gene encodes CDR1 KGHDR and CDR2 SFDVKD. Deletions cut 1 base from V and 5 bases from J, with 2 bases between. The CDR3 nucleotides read TGTGCCACCAGTGATTTCGACAATGAGCAGTTCTTC. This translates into CATSDFDNEQFF.

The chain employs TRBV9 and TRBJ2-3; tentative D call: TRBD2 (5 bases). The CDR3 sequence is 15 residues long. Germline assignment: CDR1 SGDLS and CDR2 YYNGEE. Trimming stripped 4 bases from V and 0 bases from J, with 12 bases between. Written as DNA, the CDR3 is TGTGCCAGCAGCCCCCTGGAGCGGAGCACAGATACGCAGTATTTT. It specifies CASSPLERSTDTQYF. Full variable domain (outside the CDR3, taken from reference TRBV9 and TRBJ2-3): DSGVTQTPKHLITATGQRVTLRCSPRSGDLSVYWYQQSLDQGLQFLIQYYNGEERAKGNILERFSAQQFPDLHSELNLSSLELGDSALYFCASSPLERSTDTQYFGPGTRLTVL.

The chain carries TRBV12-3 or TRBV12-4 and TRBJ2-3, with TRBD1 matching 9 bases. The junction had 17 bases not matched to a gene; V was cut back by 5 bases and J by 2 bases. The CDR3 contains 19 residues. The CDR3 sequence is CASSRAGTGYRLSTDTQYF. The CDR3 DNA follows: TGTGCCAGCAGTCGAGCCGGGACAGGGTACCGATTGTCCACAGATACGCAGTATTTT.

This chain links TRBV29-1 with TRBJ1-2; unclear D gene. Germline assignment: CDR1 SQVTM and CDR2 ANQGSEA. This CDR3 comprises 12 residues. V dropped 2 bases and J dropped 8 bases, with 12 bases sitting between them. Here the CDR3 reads CSVETGLGGYTF. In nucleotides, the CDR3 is TGCAGCGTTGAAACGGGGTTGGGAGGCTACACCTTC.

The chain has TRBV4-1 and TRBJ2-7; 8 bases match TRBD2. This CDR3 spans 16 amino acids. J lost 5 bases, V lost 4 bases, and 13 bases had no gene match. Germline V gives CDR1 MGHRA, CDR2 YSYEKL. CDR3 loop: CASSPAPAGGGNEQYF. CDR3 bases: TGCGCCAGCAGCCCCGCACCCGCGGGGGGAGGCAACGAGCAGTACTTC.

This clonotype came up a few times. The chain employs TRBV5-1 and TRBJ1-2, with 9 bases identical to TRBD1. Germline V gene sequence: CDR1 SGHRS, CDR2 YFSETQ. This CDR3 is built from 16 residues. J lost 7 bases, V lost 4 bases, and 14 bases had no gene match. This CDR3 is CASSTGQGSLSGGYTF. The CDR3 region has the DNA TGCGCCAGCAGCACCGGACAGGGGTCGCTAAGTGGTGGCTACACCTTC.